This record looks at one TCR beta chain sequence and its context. The CDR3 covers 14 residues. The trim removed 3 bases at V and 8 bases at J, leaving 10 bases unmatched. Looked up from germline, CDR1 is SGDLS and CDR2 is YYNGEE. This record belongs to a study of blood T cell repertoires in COVID-19. Study background: The analysed material was cDNA or gDNA that came from T cells, B-cell-depleted T cells, or PBMCs.

The table came from immunoSEQ multiplex PCR; TCRdb's copy has only in-frame clones and leaves some out. The data show about 250,000 clones, 80% to 85% seen once. The specimen was PBMCs or T cells enriched from blood (not recorded which). V is TRBV9 and J is TRBJ1-1, with 7 bases fitting TRBD1. The TCR was taken from a man in his forties or fifties who had recovered from COVID-19. CDR3 sequence (DNA): TGTGCCAGCAGCGCAACCGGGACAGAGACGGAAGCTTTCTTT. It yields the protein CASSATGTETEAFF.